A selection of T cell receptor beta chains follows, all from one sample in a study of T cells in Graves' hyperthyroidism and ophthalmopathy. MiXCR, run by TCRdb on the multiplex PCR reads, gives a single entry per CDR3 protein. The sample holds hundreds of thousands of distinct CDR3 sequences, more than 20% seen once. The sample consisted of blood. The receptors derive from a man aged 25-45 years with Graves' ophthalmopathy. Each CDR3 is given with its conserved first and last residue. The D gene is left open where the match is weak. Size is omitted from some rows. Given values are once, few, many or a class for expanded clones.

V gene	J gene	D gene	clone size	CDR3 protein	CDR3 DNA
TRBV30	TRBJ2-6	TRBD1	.	CAKTTGVGANVLTF	TGTGCCAAAACAACAGGGGTCGGGGCCAACGTCCTGACTTTC
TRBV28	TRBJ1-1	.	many	CASSSWGETEAFF	TGTGCCAGCAGTTCCTGGGGCGAAACTGAAGCTTTCTTT
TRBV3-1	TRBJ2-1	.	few	CASSQAGLPYDEQFF	TGTGCCAGCAGCCAAGCGGGACTCCCATACGATGAGCAGTTCTTC
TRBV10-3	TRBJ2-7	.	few	CASNRGQNSYEQYF	TGTGCCAGCAATCGGGGACAAAACTCCTACGAGCAGTACTTC
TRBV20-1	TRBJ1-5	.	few	CSSRWGAGQPQHF	TGCAGTAGCCGGTGGGGGGCGGGTCAGCCCCAGCATTTT
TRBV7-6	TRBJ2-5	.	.	CASSPRGLEETQYF	TGTGCCAGCAGCCCCAGAGGGTTGGAAGAGACCCAGTACTTC
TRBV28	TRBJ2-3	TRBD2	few	CASSLVTSGRNTQYF	TGTGCCAGCAGTTTAGTCACTAGCGGGAGAAATACGCAGTATTTT
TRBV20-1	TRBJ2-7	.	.	CSAREEGFAHEQYF	TGCAGTGCTAGAGAGGAGGGGTTTGCCCACGAGCAGTACTTC
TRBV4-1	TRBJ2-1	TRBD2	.	CASSQDVAGGFNEQFF	TGCGCCAGCAGCCAAGATGTGGCGGGAGGTTTCAATGAGCAGTTCTTC
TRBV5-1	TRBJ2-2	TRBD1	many	CASNAGTGNTGELFF	TGCGCCAGCAATGCCGGGACAGGGAACACCGGGGAGCTGTTTTTT
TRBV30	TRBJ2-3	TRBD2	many	CAWSVVGGGTDTQYF	TGTGCCTGGAGTGTGGTTGGGGGGGGCACAGATACGCAGTATTTT
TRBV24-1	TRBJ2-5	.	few	CATSDPGQGILPQETQYF	TGTGCCACCAGTGACCCGGGACAAGGCATCCTCCCACAAGAGACCCAGTACTTC
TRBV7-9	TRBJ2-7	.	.	CASTQGWGASDEQYF	TGTGCCAGCACCCAGGGGTGGGGGGCGAGCGACGAGCAGTACTTC
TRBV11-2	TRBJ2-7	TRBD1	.	CASSLPTGVRSYEQYF	TGTGCCAGCAGCTTACCAACAGGGGTACGGTCCTACGAGCAGTACTTC
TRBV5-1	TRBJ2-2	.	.	CASSLAGKTGELFF	TGCGCCAGCAGCTTGGCGGGGAAAACCGGGGAGCTGTTTTTT
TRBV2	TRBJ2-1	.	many	CASSGAEDNGGEQFF	TGTGCCAGCAGTGGTGCAGAGGACAACGGGGGTGAGCAGTTCTTC
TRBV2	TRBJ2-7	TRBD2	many	CASSQGLFSYEQYF	TGTGCCAGCAGCCAGGGACTATTTTCCTACGAGCAGTACTTC
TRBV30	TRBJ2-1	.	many	CAWSGASEQFF	TGTGCCTGGAGTGGGGCGTCTGAGCAGTTCTTC
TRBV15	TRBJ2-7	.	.	CATSRGNSNYEQYF	TGTGCCACCAGCAGAGGGAATTCCAACTACGAGCAGTACTTC
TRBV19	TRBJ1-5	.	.	CASSTIFTGYSNQPQHF	TGTGCCAGTAGTACCATCTTTACCGGCTATAGCAATCAGCCCCAGCATTTT
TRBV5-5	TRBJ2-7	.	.	CASSPRDFGYEQYF	TGTGCCAGCAGCCCCCGGGACTTTGGTTACGAGCAGTACTTC
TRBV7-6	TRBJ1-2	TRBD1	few	CASSFGDRAYGYTF	TGTGCCAGCAGCTTCGGGGACAGGGCCTATGGCTACACCTTC
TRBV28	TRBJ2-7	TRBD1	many	CASSWTGGNEQYF	TGTGCCAGCAGTTGGACAGGGGGTAACGAGCAGTACTTC
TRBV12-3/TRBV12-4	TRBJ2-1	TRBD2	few	CASNLKSGRAKIEQFF	TGTGCCAGCAATCTGAAAAGCGGGAGGGCCAAGATTGAGCAGTTCTTC
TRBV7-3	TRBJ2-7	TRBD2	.	CASSLAASGPYEQYF	TGTGCCAGCAGCTTAGCGGCTAGCGGTCCCTACGAGCAGTACTTC
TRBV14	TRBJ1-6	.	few	CASSQGPLKGKSSPLHF	TGTGCCAGCAGCCAAGGCCCCCTGAAGGGGAAGAGTTCACCCCTCCACTTT
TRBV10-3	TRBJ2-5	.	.	CAIGRLGQGGLETQYF	TGTGCCATCGGGCGGCTTGGACAGGGAGGGTTAGAGACCCAGTACTTC
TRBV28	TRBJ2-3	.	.	CASSPGSIPQYF	TGTGCCAGCAGTCCAGGATCCATTCCGCAGTATTTT
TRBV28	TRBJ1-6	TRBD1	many	CASTWDSPSTLHF	TGTGCCAGCACATGGGACAGTCCTTCGACCCTCCACTTT
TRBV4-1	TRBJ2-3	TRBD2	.	CASSQGSSGMTDTQYF	TGCGCCAGCAGCCAAGGTTCTAGCGGGATGACAGATACGCAGTATTTT
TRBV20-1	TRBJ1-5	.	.	CSVEVRGQPQHF	TGCAGTGTCGAGGTCCGGGGTCAGCCCCAGCATTTT
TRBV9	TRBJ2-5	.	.	CASSDLLGGAETQYF	TGTGCCAGCAGCGACCTATTGGGGGGAGCAGAGACCCAGTACTTC
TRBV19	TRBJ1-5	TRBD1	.	CASSNDRGRSQPQHF	TGTGCCAGTAGCAACGACAGGGGTCGGAGTCAGCCCCAGCATTTT
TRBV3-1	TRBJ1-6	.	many	CASSPRSDNSPLHF	TGTGCCAGCAGCCCTAGGTCGGATAATTCACCCCTCCACTTT
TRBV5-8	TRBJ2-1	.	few	CASSLGQGFDNEQFF	TGTGCCAGCAGCTTGGGTCAGGGGTTTGACAATGAGCAGTTCTTC
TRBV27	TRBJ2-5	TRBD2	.	CASSPRGLAETQYF	TGTGCCAGCAGTCCTCGAGGACTAGCTGAGACCCAGTACTTC
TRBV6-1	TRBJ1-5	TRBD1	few	CASSDGTGGGNQPQHF	TGTGCCAGCAGTGACGGGACAGGGGGGGGGAATCAGCCCCAGCATTTT
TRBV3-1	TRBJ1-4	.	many	CASSQVLRAGDEKLFF	TGTGCCAGCAGCCAAGTACTACGCGCTGGGGACGAAAAACTGTTTTTT
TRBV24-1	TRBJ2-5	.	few	CATSEGGRETQYF	TGTGCCACCAGTGAGGGGGGCCGAGAGACCCAGTACTTC
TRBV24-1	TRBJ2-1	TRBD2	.	CATSDQASGRQFF	TGTGCCACCAGTGACCAGGCTAGCGGGAGGCAGTTCTTC
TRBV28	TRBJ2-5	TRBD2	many	CASKSSGSGKTQYF	TGTGCCAGCAAGTCTAGCGGGAGTGGAAAGACCCAGTACTTC
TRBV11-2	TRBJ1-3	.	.	CASSYGDPRIDTIYF	TGTGCCAGCAGCTATGGAGACCCTCGTATCGACACCATATATTTT
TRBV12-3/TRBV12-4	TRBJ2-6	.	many	CASSWPGQPGANVLTF	TGTGCCAGCAGTTGGCCCGGCCAGCCTGGGGCCAACGTCCTGACTTTC
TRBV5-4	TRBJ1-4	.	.	CASSWEDEKLFF	TGTGCCAGCAGCTGGGAGGATGAAAAACTGTTTTTT
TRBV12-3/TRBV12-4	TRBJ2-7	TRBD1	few	CASSGPGQGYEQYF	TGTGCCAGCAGTGGCCCGGGACAGGGCTACGAGCAGTACTTC